The next 25 T cell receptor beta chains were all read from a single sample in a study of T-cell memory formation after mild COVID-19. TCRdb re-analysed the 5' RACE reads in MiXCR, keeping a single row per CDR3 protein. The sample yields 500,000 to 600,000 distinct CDR3 sequences, more than 15% seen once. Sequencing used PBMCs or a T cell subset sorted from them (not recorded which). The receptors shown here come from an adult woman who had mild COVID-19 (a few samples of this study predate the infection). Cell type and time point are not known.

This clonotype was recorded a few times. This chain links TRBV20-1 with TRBJ1-1, with D hard to call. The CDR3 covers 11 residues. The germline V gene encodes CDR1 DFQATT and CDR2 SNEGSKA (reference sequence). The V and J ends lost 7 bases and 1 base respectively, with 7 bases between them. The CDR3 loop is CSGWENTEAFF. CDR3 coding DNA: TGCAGTGGTTGGGAGAACACTGAAGCTTTCTTT.

This clonotype was counted a few times. This chain uses TRBV5-1 with TRBJ2-3, with 16 bases fitting TRBD2. Germline CDR1 and CDR2: SGHRS and YFSETQ. This CDR3 spans 17 amino acids. V shed 4 bases, J shed 5 bases, and the junction held 7 bases outside the gene matches. CDR3 sequence reads: CASSLGLAGGPRDTQYF. CDR3 in DNA: TGCGCCAGCAGCCTGGGACTAGCGGGGGGGCCAAGAGATACGCAGTATTTT.

There are a few counts of this clonotype. V and J are TRBV7-3 and TRBJ1-2, with D possibly TRBD1 on 6 matching bases. Trimming removed 3 bases from V and 6 bases from J, with 11 bases in between. This CDR3 region has 13 residues. The germline V gene has CDR1 SGHTA and CDR2 FQGTGA. The CDR3 is CASSFLQGDGYTF. For the CDR3, the DNA is TGTGCCAGCAGCTTCCTACAGGGAGATGGCTACACCTTC. Filled out from reference TRBV7-3 and TRBJ1-2, the complete variable domain reads GAGVSQTPSNKVTEKGKYVELRCDPISGHTALYWYRQSLGQGPEFLIYFQGTGAADDSGLPNDRFFAVRPEGSVSTLKIQRTERGDSAVYLCASSFLQGDGYTFGSGTRLTVV.

This chain joins TRBV15 and TRBJ1-1; D gene unclear. The CDR3 contains 15 residues. The V and J ends lost 1 base and 1 base respectively, with 10 bases between them. Germline CDR1 reads LNHNV; CDR2 reads YYDKDF (reference sequence). The chain's CDR3 is CATSRVIVENTEAFF. In nucleotides, the CDR3 is TGTGCCACCAGCAGAGTTATAGTAGAGAACACTGAAGCTTTCTTT. Together with reference TRBV15 and TRBJ1-1, the CDR3 gives the full variable domain: DAMVIQNPRYQVTQFGKPVTLSCSQTLNHNVMYWYQQKSSQAPKLLFHYYDKDFNNEADTPDNFQSRRPNTSFCFLDIRSPGLGDTAMYLCATSRVIVENTEAFFGQGTRLTVV.

The chain employs TRBV5-1 and TRBJ2-3; D remains unclear. Germline V gene lookup returns CDR1 SGHRS and CDR2 YFSETQ. CDR3 size: 13 residues. V dropped 6 bases and J dropped 0 bases, with 8 bases sitting between them. This CDR3 is CASKTPSTDTQYF. The CDR3 bases are TGCGCCAGCAAGACTCCTAGCACAGATACGCAGTATTTT.

The CDR3 sequence is CASSWDSASYEQYF. CDR3 coding DNA: TGTGCCAGTAGTTGGGACAGTGCCTCCTACGAGCAGTACTTC. The V and J genes are TRBV19 and TRBJ2-7; 7 positions match TRBD1. The trim removed 5 bases at V and 0 bases at J, leaving 4 bases unmatched. CDR3 size: 14 residues. Germline lookup yields CDR1 LNHDA and CDR2 SQIVND (reference sequence).

There are a few counts of this clonotype. The chain employs TRBV7-9 and TRBJ1-1; D possibly corresponds to TRBD1 (6 bases). The germline CDR1 and CDR2 sequences are SEHNR and FQNEAQ (reference sequence). The CDR3 has 15 amino acids. Deletions cut 1 base from V and 6 bases from J, with 15 bases between. The CDR3: CASSLGRGVLPEAFF. The CDR3 DNA follows: TGTGCCAGCAGCTTAGGAAGGGGGGTGTTGCCTGAAGCTTTCTTT.

There are a few counts of this clonotype. The rearrangement uses TRBV6-1 and TRBJ2-7, with 8 bases fitting TRBD1. CDR3 length: 15 residues. The V gene end was trimmed by 2 bases and the J gene end by 6 bases; junction bases not matched to a gene: 9. Germline V gene sequence: CDR1 MNHNS, CDR2 SASEGT. In nucleotides, the CDR3 is TGTGCCAGCAGTGAATATAGGACAGGGTCTCGCGAGCAGTACTTC. It encodes CASSEYRTGSREQYF.

This clonotype was counted many times. In DNA, the CDR3 is TGTGCCAGCAGCTTAACTCTAGCTGACACCGGGGAGCTGTTTTTT. Protein product: CASSLTLADTGELFF. This rearrangement joins TRBV7-8 to TRBJ2-2; the D gene is possibly TRBD2 (5 bases). The CDR3 has 15 amino acids. Germline CDR1 reads SGHVS; CDR2 reads FQNEAQ. V lost 2 bases and J 3 bases, leaving 10 bases between the germline ends.

The rearrangement uses TRBV12-3 or TRBV12-4 and TRBJ1-6; the D is unclear. Trimming took 5 bases from V and 16 from J, leaving 21 bases between them. The CDR3 contains 14 residues. CDR3 loop: CASSNSSRRGSLHF. For the CDR3, the DNA is TGTGCCAGCAGTAACTCCTCCCGCCGCGGCTCGCTCCACTTT.

Ten or more counts support this clonotype. J is TRBJ1-2 and V is TRBV20-1; TRBD1 matches 11 bases. After removal of 4 bases from V and 3 bases from J, the junction contained 7 bases not matched to a gene. CDR1 is DFQATT and CDR2 is SNEGSKA in the germline V gene (reference sequence). The CDR3 loop spans 15 amino acids. The CDR3: CSAMTPGQGDYGYTF. CDR3 nucleotide sequence: TGCAGTGCTATGACTCCGGGACAGGGGGACTATGGCTACACCTTC.

As DNA, the CDR3 is TGTGCCAGCAGCCCTCGGGATCATCGTACTGAAGCTTTCTTT. This gives the protein CASSPRDHRTEAFF. The chain links TRBV14 to TRBJ1-1; D not resolved. This CDR3 comprises 14 residues. Deletions cut 4 bases from V and 5 bases from J, with 14 bases between. CDR1 is SGHDN and CDR2 is FVKESK in the germline V gene. Variable domain in full (rest from reference TRBV14 and TRBJ1-1): EAGVTQFPSHSVIEKGQTVTLRCDPISGHDNLYWYRRVMGKEIKFLLHFVKESKQDESGMPNNRFLAERTGGTYSTLKVQPAELEDSGVYFCASSPRDHRTEAFFGQGTRLTVV.

This clonotype was recorded a few times. CDR3 nucleotide sequence: TGTGCCAGCAGTTCCGGGCCGAGTTATGGCTACACCTTC. Translating gives CASSSGPSYGYTF. The chain employs TRBV6-2 or TRBV6-3 and TRBJ1-2; D gene unclear. The CDR3 is made up of 13 amino acids. The germline CDR1 and CDR2 sequences are MNHEY and SVGEGT. V was pared by 4 bases and J by 5 bases, with 11 bases between.

The CDR3 sequence: CASSMGTSTNEQFF. The CDR3, as DNA: TGTGCCAGCAGCATGGGGACTAGCACCAATGAGCAGTTCTTC. The gene calls are TRBV21-1 and TRBJ2-1; TRBD2, the table's D call, lacks a check against the DNA. TRBV21-1 is deemed a pseudogene. The CDR3 has 14 amino acids.

This clonotype was recorded a few times. The gene calls are TRBV25-1 and TRBJ2-1; the D gene could be TRBD1 or TRBD2 (5 bases each). Germline assignment: CDR1 MGHDK and CDR2 SYGVNS. This CDR3 is 13 amino acids long. Trimming removed 8 bases from V and 12 bases from J, with 20 bases in between. This chain's CDR3 is CASGPLFGTLQFF. In DNA form, the CDR3 reads TGTGCCAGCGGCCCCCTCTTTGGGACCCTGCAGTTCTTC.

This chain uses TRBV24-1 with TRBJ2-3; 9 bases match TRBD1. The J segment lost 4 bases and the V segment lost 4 bases, leaving 14 bases of the junction unmatched. The CDR3 totals 18 residues. Germline V gene lookup returns CDR1 KGHDR and CDR2 SFDVKD. CDR3 bases: TGTGCCACCAGTGACCCCGGGACAGGGTTCCTAGGCCCAGATACGCAGTATTTT. Translated, it gives CATSDPGTGFLGPDTQYF.

This clonotype was detected a few times. This rearrangement joins TRBV30 to TRBJ1-2, with no clear D. Germline loops: CDR1 GTSNPN, CDR2 SVGIG (reference sequence). The CDR3 sequence is 13 residues long. The V end lost 0 bases, the J end lost 5 bases, and 10 bases lay between the germline ends. The chain's CDR3 is CAWSVGIEYGYTF. CDR3 sequence (DNA): TGTGCCTGGAGTGTGGGGATTGAATATGGCTACACCTTC.

The DNA of the CDR3 is TGCAGTGCTAGGGAAAGCGGGAGGGAAGAGACCCAGTACTTC. Protein: CSARESGREETQYF. The rearrangement joins TRBV20-1 to TRBJ2-5; 10 nucleotides agree with TRBD2. The CDR3 sequence is 14 residues long. V shed 3 bases and J 3 bases; nucleotides not matched to a gene: 4. CDR1 is DFQATT, CDR2 SNEGSKA, per germline (reference sequence).

The chain has TRBV29-1 and TRBJ2-5, with TRBD2 matching 10 bases. CDR3 length equals 14 residues. Trimming at V came to 6 bases and at J to 4 bases, leaving 8 bases not matched to a gene. The germline gives CDR1 SQVTM, CDR2 ANQGSEA. CDR3 protein: CSVTSSGSGETQYF. Here the CDR3 DNA reads TGCAGCGTGACCTCTAGCGGGAGTGGAGAGACCCAGTACTTC.

There are a few counts of this clonotype. The chain joins TRBV12-3 or TRBV12-4 to TRBJ2-5; 11 nucleotides match TRBD2. V was clipped by 6 bases and J by 5 bases; unmatched bases: 17. The length of the CDR3 is 18 residues. CDR3 amino acids: CASSIGQGRLAGRETQYF. The CDR3 DNA is TGTGCCAGCAGCATCGGACAGGGGCGACTAGCGGGAAGGGAGACCCAGTACTTC.

This clonotype was detected only a few times. V is TRBV7-9 and J is TRBJ2-5; D possibly matches TRBD1 or TRBD2 (5 bases each). V was trimmed by 5 bases and J by 5 bases, leaving 18 bases between them. The CDR3 is made up of 15 amino acids. CDR1 is SEHNR, CDR2 FQNEAQ, per germline (reference sequence). CDR3 DNA sequence: TGTGCCAGCAGCGACGGGACGGCGGGTGTGGAGACCCAGTACTTC. This sequence encodes CASSDGTAGVETQYF.

This chain connects TRBV20-1 to TRBJ2-1, with TRBD2 identical over 11 bases. The trim removed 6 bases at V and 8 bases at J, leaving 9 bases unmatched. The length of the CDR3 is 14 residues. CDR1 is DFQATT and CDR2 is SNEGSKA in the germline V gene (reference sequence). In DNA form, the CDR3 reads TGCAGTGCCGGACTAGCGGGCCCATCAGATGAGCAGTTCTTC. Amino acids: CSAGLAGPSDEQFF.

This clonotype has only a few counts. This chain uses TRBV11-2 with TRBJ2-3; D is uncertain. V lost 7 bases, J lost 4 bases, and 15 bases lay in between. CDR1 and CDR2 from the germline V gene are SGHAT and FQNNGV. The CDR3 extends over 14 amino acids. CDR3 loop: CASNPYLGSDTQYF. CDR3 DNA: TGTGCCAGCAACCCGTACTTGGGATCAGATACGCAGTATTTT.

This clonotype has only a few counts. The chain links TRBV7-3 to TRBJ2-2; D possibly corresponds to TRBD2 (6 bases). CDR3 size: 16 residues. V lost 1 base and J 1 base, leaving 10 bases between the germline ends. The germline V gene encodes CDR1 SGHTA and CDR2 FQGTGA. The CDR3 DNA reads TGTGCCAGCAGCTTAAGTGGCGGGGTGAACACCGGGGAGCTGTTTTTT. Amino acids: CASSLSGGVNTGELFF.

This chain connects TRBV27 to TRBJ1-1; D possibly corresponds to TRBD1 (6 bases). Germline CDR1 is MNHEY and CDR2 is SMNVEV (reference sequence). V was pared by 4 bases and J by 7 bases, with 19 bases between. The CDR3 sequence is 15 residues long. CDR3 sequence: CASSSVGGHVGEAFF. CDR3 coding DNA: TGTGCCAGCAGTTCCGTCGGGGGCCATGTGGGTGAAGCTTTCTTT.